Sequencing of this T cell receptor beta chain was carried out in a study of T cells in Graves' hyperthyroidism and ophthalmopathy. General study findings and limits: It was a median approximately 6.9 months before onset that the model predicted ophthalmopathy.

There were TCR beta CDR3 regions amplified from RNA transcripts. HTBI primers were employed in a first-round RT-PCR of the TCR CDR3. TCRdb processed the multiplex PCR reads anew with MiXCR; each CDR3 protein has one entry. The table includes 500,000 to 600,000 distinct CDR3 sequences, 20% detected once. This clonotype occurred many times. As yet, its antigen is unknown. The CDR3 sequence is 11 residues long. V was cut by 6 bases and J by 6 bases, with 7 bases left in between. Sequencing input: blood. The chain combines TRBV12-3 or TRBV12-4 with TRBJ2-3, with a weak D call TRBD2 (5 bases). The receptor comes from a man aged 40-50 years with Graves' ophthalmopathy. The CDR3 loop reads CASRRGDTQYF. CDR3 nucleotide sequence: TGTGCCAGCAGACGAGGGGATACGCAGTATTTT.